Listed below are T cell receptor beta chains from one sample, sequenced in a study of untreated major depressive disorder. Generated by immunoSEQ multiplex PCR, the TCRdb table keeps only in-frame clones and is missing some. The sample shows some 20,000 clones, 80% to 90% of them seen only once. The specimen was CD4+ T cells from PBMCs. Receptors were obtained from a woman in her thirties in good health. Both conserved end residues are trimmed from each CDR3. Fields, in order: J gene, V gene, CDR3 protein.

j_call: TRBJ1-2; v_call: TRBV15; cdr3_aa: ATSRDLTGEEGYT
j_call: TRBJ1-2; v_call: TRBV7-9; cdr3_aa: ASSLLNYGYT
j_call: TRBJ2-6; v_call: TRBV18; cdr3_aa: ASSPTGGDPGANVLT
j_call: TRBJ2-7; v_call: TRBV27; cdr3_aa: ASSTSGTSGPYEQY
j_call: TRBJ2-3; v_call: TRBV4-2; cdr3_aa: ASSQDGGGLAGGSDTQY
j_call: TRBJ2-7; v_call: TRBV6-1; cdr3_aa: ASARDSLYEQY
j_call: TRBJ1-2; v_call: TRBV19; cdr3_aa: ASSPLQTGSAGYT
j_call: TRBJ1-2; v_call: TRBV28; cdr3_aa: ASKGGNRVINYGYT
j_call: TRBJ2-7; v_call: TRBV28; cdr3_aa: ASSLFSGGVIYEQY
j_call: TRBJ1-1; v_call: TRBV27; cdr3_aa: ASSWSRGNTEAF
j_call: TRBJ1-2; v_call: TRBV7-2; cdr3_aa: ASSAESPYGYT
j_call: TRBJ2-5; v_call: TRBV6-5; cdr3_aa: ASKRNRDLETQY
j_call: TRBJ2-7; v_call: TRBV29-1; cdr3_aa: SVLQGFIDHEQY
j_call: TRBJ2-5; v_call: TRBV5-1; cdr3_aa: ASSLVTGDKKETQY
j_call: TRBJ1-3; v_call: TRBV7-2; cdr3_aa: ASSLAPGSSGNTIY
j_call: TRBJ2-3; v_call: TRBV12-5; cdr3_aa: ASGKGQGGTDTQY
j_call: TRBJ1-2; v_call: TRBV5-1; cdr3_aa: ASSLDGGTYGYT
j_call: TRBJ1-3; v_call: TRBV30; cdr3_aa: AWTRTGSGNTIY
j_call: NA; v_call: TRBV5-6; cdr3_aa: ASSLLSYEQF
j_call: TRBJ1-3; v_call: TRBV6-5; cdr3_aa: ASSYSSQGRGNTIY
j_call: TRBJ1-5; v_call: TRBV28; cdr3_aa: ASRGQGFNQPQH
j_call: TRBJ2-5; v_call: TRBV5-1; cdr3_aa: ASSLGLMRGTQETQY
j_call: TRBJ1-2; v_call: TRBV5-4; cdr3_aa: ASSLEGGRAAYGYT
j_call: TRBJ2-5; v_call: TRBV7-9; cdr3_aa: ASSPWDLGPGETQY
j_call: TRBJ2-2; v_call: TRBV5-6; cdr3_aa: ASSLIGKTNTGELF
j_call: TRBJ2-5; v_call: TRBV2; cdr3_aa: ASRSRDRRSSAETQY
j_call: TRBJ1-4; v_call: TRBV7-9; cdr3_aa: ASSLWTGTNEKLF
j_call: TRBJ1-5; v_call: TRBV30; cdr3_aa: AWSAPTGGSNQPQH
j_call: TRBJ1-5; v_call: TRBV5-1; cdr3_aa: ASSLDGGGGNQPQH
j_call: TRBJ2-2; v_call: TRBV9; cdr3_aa: ASSAPSARELF
j_call: TRBJ2-5; v_call: TRBV28; cdr3_aa: ASSSLAGGRETQY
j_call: TRBJ1-6; v_call: TRBV28; cdr3_aa: ASSFSGYKGDSPLH
j_call: TRBJ2-7; v_call: TRBV4-3; cdr3_aa: ASSQDWSSYEQY
j_call: TRBJ1-2; v_call: TRBV6-5; cdr3_aa: ASSYLEPRYGYT
j_call: TRBJ2-7; v_call: TRBV19; cdr3_aa: ASSMTVGRQGGSEQY
j_call: TRBJ1-6; v_call: TRBV13; cdr3_aa: ASSLRTGGTPLH
j_call: TRBJ2-3; v_call: TRBV5-1; cdr3_aa: ASSTAGGTTDTQY
j_call: TRBJ1-5; v_call: TRBV6-6; cdr3_aa: ASSRQGAAQPQH
j_call: TRBJ1-6; v_call: TRBV27; cdr3_aa: ASSWRGSNSPLH
j_call: TRBJ1-1; v_call: TRBV4-1; cdr3_aa: ASSQTIQGTEAF
j_call: TRBJ2-1; v_call: TRBV9; cdr3_aa: ASSAGLAGDNEQF
j_call: TRBJ2-5; v_call: TRBV30; cdr3_aa: AWSSPDRVETQY